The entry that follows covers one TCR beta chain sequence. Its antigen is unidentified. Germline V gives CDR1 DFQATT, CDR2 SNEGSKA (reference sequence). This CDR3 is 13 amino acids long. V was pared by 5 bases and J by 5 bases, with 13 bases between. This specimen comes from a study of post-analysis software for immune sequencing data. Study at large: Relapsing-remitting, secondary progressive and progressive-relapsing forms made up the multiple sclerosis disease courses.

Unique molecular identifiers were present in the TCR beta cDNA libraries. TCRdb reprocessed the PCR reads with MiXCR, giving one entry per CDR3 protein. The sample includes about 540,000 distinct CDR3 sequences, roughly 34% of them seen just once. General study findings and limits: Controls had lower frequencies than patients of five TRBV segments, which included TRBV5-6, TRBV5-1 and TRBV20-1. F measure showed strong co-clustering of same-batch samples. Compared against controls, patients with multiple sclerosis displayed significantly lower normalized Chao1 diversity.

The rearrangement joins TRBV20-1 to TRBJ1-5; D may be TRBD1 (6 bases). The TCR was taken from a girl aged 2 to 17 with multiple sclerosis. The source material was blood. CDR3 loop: CSAGNRADQPQHF. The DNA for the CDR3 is TGCAGTGCTGGAAACAGGGCTGATCAGCCCCAGCATTTT.